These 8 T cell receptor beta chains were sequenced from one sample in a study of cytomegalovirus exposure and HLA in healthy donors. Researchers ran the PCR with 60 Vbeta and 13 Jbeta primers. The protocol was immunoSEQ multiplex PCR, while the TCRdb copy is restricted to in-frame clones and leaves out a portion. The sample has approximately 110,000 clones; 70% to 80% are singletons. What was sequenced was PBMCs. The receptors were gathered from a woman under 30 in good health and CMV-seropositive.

This CDR3 is CASSTAGRSSGELFF. CDR3 coding DNA: TGCGCCAGCAGCACAGCGGGACGCTCCTCGGGGGAGCTGTTTTTT. The rearrangement joins TRBV5-1 to TRBJ2-2; 7 nucleotides align to TRBD2. The germline CDR1 and CDR2 sequences are SGHRS and YFSETQ. The CDR3 has 15 residues. V shed 4 bases, J shed 8 bases, and the junction held 11 bases outside the gene matches.

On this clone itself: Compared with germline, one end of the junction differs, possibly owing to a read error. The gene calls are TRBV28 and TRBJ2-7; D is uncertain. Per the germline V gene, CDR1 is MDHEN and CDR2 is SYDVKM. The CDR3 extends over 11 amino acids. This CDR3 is CASSRSYQQYF. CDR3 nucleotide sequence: TGTGCCAGCAGCCGATCCTACCAGCAGTACTTC.

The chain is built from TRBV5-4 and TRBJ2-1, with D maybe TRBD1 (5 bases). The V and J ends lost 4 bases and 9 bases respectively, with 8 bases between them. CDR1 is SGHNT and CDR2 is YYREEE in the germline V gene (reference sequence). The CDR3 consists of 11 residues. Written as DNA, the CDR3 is TGTGCCAGCAGCCTCACAGGTGAGCAGTTCTTC. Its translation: CASSLTGEQFF.

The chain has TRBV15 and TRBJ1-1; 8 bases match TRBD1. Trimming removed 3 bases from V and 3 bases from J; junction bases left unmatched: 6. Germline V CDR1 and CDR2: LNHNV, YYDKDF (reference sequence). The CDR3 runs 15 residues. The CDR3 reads CATSSSTGGHTEAFF. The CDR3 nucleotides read TGTGCCACCAGCAGTTCTACAGGGGGACACACTGAAGCTTTCTTT.

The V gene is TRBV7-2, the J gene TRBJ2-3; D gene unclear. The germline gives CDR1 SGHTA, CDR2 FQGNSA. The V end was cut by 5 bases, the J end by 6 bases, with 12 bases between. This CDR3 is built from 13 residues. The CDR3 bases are TGTGCCAGCAGCGCCATTCGCCGGGATACGCAGTATTTT. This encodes CASSAIRRDTQYF.

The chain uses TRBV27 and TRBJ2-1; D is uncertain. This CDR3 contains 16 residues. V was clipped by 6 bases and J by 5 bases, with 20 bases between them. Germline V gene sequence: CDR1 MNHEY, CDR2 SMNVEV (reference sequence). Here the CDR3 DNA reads TGTGCCAGCAGATCCTCGAGGATACTTTCCCACAATGAGCAGTTCTTC. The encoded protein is CASRSSRILSHNEQFF.

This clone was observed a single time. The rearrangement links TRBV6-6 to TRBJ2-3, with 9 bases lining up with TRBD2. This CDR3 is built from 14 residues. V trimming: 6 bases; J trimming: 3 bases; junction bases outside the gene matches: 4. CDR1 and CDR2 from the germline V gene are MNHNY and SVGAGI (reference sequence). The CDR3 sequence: CASRILAGTDTQYF. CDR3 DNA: TGTGCCAGCAGAATCCTAGCGGGAACAGATACGCAGTATTTT.

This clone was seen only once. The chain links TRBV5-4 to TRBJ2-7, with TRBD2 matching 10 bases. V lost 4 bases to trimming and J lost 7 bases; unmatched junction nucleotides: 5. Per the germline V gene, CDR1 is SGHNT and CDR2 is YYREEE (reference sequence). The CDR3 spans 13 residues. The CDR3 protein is CASSALAGDEQYF. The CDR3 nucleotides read TGTGCCAGCAGCGCGCTAGCGGGAGATGAGCAGTACTTC.